What follows are 9 T cell receptor beta chains derived from one specimen sequenced in a study of T cell responses to AZD1222 COVID-19 vaccine. Some clones are missing from TCRdb's copy, which holds only in-frame ones; the method was immunoSEQ multiplex PCR. The sample lists 90,000 to 150,000 clones, more than 85% occurring once. The sequenced sample was peripheral blood, obtained 28 days after the second AZD1222 dose. The source is an adult who received the AZD1222 COVID-19 vaccine.

The V and J genes are TRBV5-3 and TRBJ1-1; D call uncertain. TRBV5-3 is marked as an open reading frame, function uncertain. CDR3 length: 13 amino acids. Trimming took off 1 base at V and 5 bases at J, with 9 bases between the two ends. The CDR3 protein is CARSLSQETEAFF. CDR3 DNA: TGTGCCAGAAGCTTGTCCCAGGAAACTGAAGCTTTCTTT.

The V call is TRBV4-3, the J call TRBJ1-4; D ambiguous. There are 15 residues in the CDR3. Germline assignment: CDR1 LGHNA and CDR2 YSLEER. V was trimmed by 0 bases and J by 4 bases, leaving 9 bases between them. The chain's CDR3 is CASSQDLGFNEKLFF. CDR3 coding DNA: TGCGCCAGCAGCCAAGACCTGGGGTTTAATGAAAAACTGTTTTTT.

This chain links TRBV28 with TRBJ2-5, with 11 bases that match TRBD1. CDR1 MDHEN and CDR2 SYDVKM come from the germline V gene. The ends lost 6 bases at V and 7 bases at J; junction bases unmatched: 10. CDR3 length: 15 amino acids. CDR3 sequence (DNA): TGTGCCAGCAGCTCCGACGGACAGGGGGCAACGACCCAGTACTTC. Its translation is CASSSDGQGATTQYF.

This chain connects TRBV6-5 to TRBJ1-5; the D gene is possibly TRBD1 (6 bases). Trimming removed 6 bases from V and 5 bases from J, with 14 bases in between. This CDR3 has 14 amino acids. Germline values: CDR1 MNHEY, CDR2 SVGAGI. CDR3 residues: CASSLYRDDQPQHF. The CDR3 DNA sequence: TGTGCCAGCAGCCTGTACAGGGATGATCAGCCCCAGCATTTT.

This clone was counted a single time. V is TRBV28 and J is TRBJ1-5; TRBD1 is a possible D gene (5 bases). Between the trimmed V and J ends, which lost 11 bases and 4 bases, there was a span of 18 bases. The CDR3 is 14 residues long. Germline-derived CDR1 and CDR2 are MDHEN and SYDVKM. The CDR3 DNA reads TGTGCCGGTGGGGCGGGACTAATTAATCAGCCCCAGCATTTT. Its translation is CAGGAGLINQPQHF.

The chain has TRBV29-1 and TRBJ2-1, with D possibly TRBD2 on 5 matching bases. Trimming pared 7 bases from V and 3 bases from J, leaving 13 bases between. In germline, CDR1 is SQVTM, CDR2 ANQGSEA. The CDR3 has 13 residues. DNA for the CDR3: TGCAGCGCAGGAACGGGGAACTACAATGAGCAGTTCTTC. It yields the protein CSAGTGNYNEQFF.

The chain uses TRBV6-5 and TRBJ1-2, with TRBD1 matching 8 bases. The CDR3 covers 14 residues. Germline CDR1 MNHEY, CDR2 SVGAGI. The junction had 6 bases not matched to a gene; V was cut back by 6 bases and J by 3 bases. CDR3 sequence reads: CASRETGVDYGYTF. The CDR3 DNA is TGTGCCAGCAGAGAGACAGGGGTGGACTATGGCTACACCTTC.

The chain links TRBV5-4 to TRBJ1-3; D call uncertain. Germline V gene sequence: CDR1 SGHNT, CDR2 YYREEE (reference sequence). The germline V and J ends were trimmed by 3 bases and 2 bases, with 6 bases remaining between them. The CDR3 is 13 amino acids. This CDR3 reads CASSSLAGNTIYF. In DNA form, the CDR3 reads TGTGCCAGCAGCTCGCTTGCTGGAAACACCATATATTTT.

The gene calls are TRBV9 and TRBJ2-5; the D is unclear. Trimming removed 0 bases at V and 5 bases at J, with 11 bases between. Germline values: CDR1 SGDLS, CDR2 YYNGEE. This CDR3 is built from 14 residues. This CDR3 reads CASSVGGLQETQYF. The DNA for the CDR3 is TGTGCCAGCAGCGTAGGAGGCTTACAGGAGACCCAGTACTTC.